The T cell receptor (beta chain) under discussion was sequenced for a study of T cells in Graves' hyperthyroidism and ophthalmopathy (dated by TCRdb to the late 2010s). Some background on the complete study: Peripheral blood was sampled at the time of initial diagnosis, prior to any treatment. The paper reports TCR Vbeta CDR3 sequencing of fewer than 150 peripheral blood samples: 43 ophthalmopathy, fewer than 80 hyperthyroidism and approximately 17 progressor patients. The 100 discovery patients were divided at random into training and test sets in a 7:3 ratio. Following sampling, methimazole starting at 30 mg daily was given to hyperthyroidism patients, and high-dose intravenous methylprednisolone was given to ophthalmopathy patients. To identify distinguishing TCR V-J signatures, a discovery cohort of 95 to 100 patients was used, comprising 40 to 45 with Graves' ophthalmopathy and 57 with stable Graves' hyperthyroidism. In six Graves' hyperthyroidism patients, the study also compared T-cell repertoires from thyroid tissue with T-cell repertoires from blood. An independent validation cohort of 18 to 20 hyperthyroidism patients and about 15 patients who later progressed to ophthalmopathy tested prospective prediction of ophthalmopathy. Overall study outcomes, separate from this receptor: Most expanded thyroid clonotypes (frequency above 0.001) were also detected in blood, a finding suggesting that blood repertoires may reflect thyroid immune responses. No statistical method was used to fix the sample size in advance, and group allocation was not hidden from the investigators. In validation, the model predicted progression to ophthalmopathy a median of approximately 6.6 months before onset, with about 70% sensitivity and about 75% specificity. Ophthalmopathy was separated from stable hyperthyroidism by a 13 V-J signature model, with around 90% sensitivity and roughly 84% specificity obtained in cross-validation and 80%/75% obtained in testing.

The TCR beta CDR3 regions were amplified from the RNA transcripts. The TCR CDR3 was subjected to a first round of RT-PCR using the HTBI primer set and the Qiagen OneStep RT-PCR kit. A second multiplex PCR round built the libraries, followed by size selection and purification. Paired-end sequencing of the libraries was performed with 100 bp reads on an Illumina HiSeq2000. On the authors' methods: SOAPnuke was used to process the raw data, throwing out any read that contained adapters or uncalled bases, had a mean Phred below 15, or lacked an exact constant-primer or identifier match. COPE v1.2.5 was used to merge the high-quality paired reads, and each unique nucleotide sequence was defined as a clonotype. MiTCR v1.1 was used to align the clonotypes against IMGT TRBV, TRBD and TRBJ reference segments. Analysis was restricted to V-J combinations with a frequency above 0.0001, which covered approximately 99% of repertoires. A TCS score was defined as the ratio between F50 (clonal expansion) and ExV (chaos), using BLOSUM62-based TCRdist between CDR3 peptides within each V-J. Welch's t-statistics and random forest reduced fewer than 600 V-J features to some 14, which were used in a naive Bayes classifier (R e1071). TCRdb redid the processing of the public reads, applying fastp at Q25 and MiXCR, and retained in-frame beta chains. Entries are consolidated by CDR3 protein sequence, retaining the most common genes and DNA. The V and J calls here are based on TCRdb, not the publication. Within this sample are approximately 400,000 distinct CDR3 sequences, with 20% to 30% of them counted one time only. The ten largest clones take up around 79% of the sample.

A patient counted as having stable Graves' hyperthyroidism if no progression to ophthalmopathy occurred over 18 months of follow-up. Hyperthyroidism patients were newly diagnosed, had a disease duration of under 2 months, and were aged 18 to 65 years. Exclusion was applied to patients with uncontrolled infections, other autoimmune diseases, pregnancy or lactation. Diagnoses were established on the basis of clinical symptoms, serum thyroxine and TRAb, thyroid ultrasound, and orbital computed tomography. PBMCs were isolated from about 9 ml of fresh peripheral blood by Ficoll-Paque density gradient centrifugation. Total RNA was extracted using Trizol reagent, and RNA quality was assessed on an Agilent 2100 Bioanalyzer. This clonotype was observed a handful of times. Its antigen is not yet known. Base-call qualities are not available, and no considerably larger clone is one nucleotide away. The germline V gene (reference sequence) yields LNHNV for CDR1 and YYDKDF for CDR2. The junction shows trimming of 5 bases on V and 9 bases on J, plus 20 bases between the germline ends. Inclusive of the bounding cysteine and phenylalanine, the CDR3 is 15 residues long. Of the read, only the CDR3 DNA is kept; its 45 bases are in frame from base 1.

The material sequenced was blood. This clonotype was obtained from a man aged 45-65 years with Graves' hyperthyroidism. The chain employs TRBV15 and TRBJ2-4; the D assignment is uncertain and may be TRBD1 or TRBD2, with 5 bases supporting each. The sequenced DNA: TGTGCCACCAGCTCTAGAGGGGACGGACACGGCATTCAGTACTTC. Its coded protein is CATSSRGDGHGIQYF.